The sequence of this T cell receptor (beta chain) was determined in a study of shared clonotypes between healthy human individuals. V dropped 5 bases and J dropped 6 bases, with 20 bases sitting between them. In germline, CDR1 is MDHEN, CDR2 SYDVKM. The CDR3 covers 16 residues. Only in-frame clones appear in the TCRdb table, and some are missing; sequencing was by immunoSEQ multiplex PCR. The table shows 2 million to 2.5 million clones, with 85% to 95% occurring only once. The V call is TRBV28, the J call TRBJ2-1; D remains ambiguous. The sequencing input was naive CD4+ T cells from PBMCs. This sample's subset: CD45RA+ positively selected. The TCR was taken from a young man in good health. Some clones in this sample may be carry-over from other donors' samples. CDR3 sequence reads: CASSKVGDVFVNEQFF. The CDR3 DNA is TGTGCCAGCAGTAAAGTCGGAGACGTGTTCGTCAATGAGCAGTTCTTC.